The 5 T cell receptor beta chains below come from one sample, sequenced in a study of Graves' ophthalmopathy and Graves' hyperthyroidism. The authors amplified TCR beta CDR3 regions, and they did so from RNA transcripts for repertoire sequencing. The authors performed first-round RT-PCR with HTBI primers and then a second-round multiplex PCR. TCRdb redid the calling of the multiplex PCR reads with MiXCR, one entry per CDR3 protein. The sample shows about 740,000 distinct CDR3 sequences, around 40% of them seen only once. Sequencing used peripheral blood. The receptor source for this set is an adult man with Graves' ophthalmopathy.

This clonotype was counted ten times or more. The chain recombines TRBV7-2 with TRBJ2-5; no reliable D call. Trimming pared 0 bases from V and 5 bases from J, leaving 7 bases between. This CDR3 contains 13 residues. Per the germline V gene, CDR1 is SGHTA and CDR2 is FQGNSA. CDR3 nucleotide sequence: TGTGCCAGCAGCTTAGCGCCGTGGGAGACCCAGTACTTC. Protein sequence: CASSLAPWETQYF.

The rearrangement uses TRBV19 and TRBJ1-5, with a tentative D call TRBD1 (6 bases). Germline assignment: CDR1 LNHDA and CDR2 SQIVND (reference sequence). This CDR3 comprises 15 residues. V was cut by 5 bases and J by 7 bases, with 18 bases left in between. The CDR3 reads CASSAPGGREQPQHF. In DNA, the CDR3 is TGTGCCAGTAGTGCCCCCGGGGGGCGCGAGCAGCCCCAGCATTTT. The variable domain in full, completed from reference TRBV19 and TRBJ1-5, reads DGGITQSPKYLFRKEGQNVTLSCEQNLNHDAMYWYRQDPGQGLRLIYYSQIVNDFQKGDIAEGYSVSREKKESFPLTVTSAQKNPTAFYLCASSAPGGREQPQHFGDGTRLSIL.

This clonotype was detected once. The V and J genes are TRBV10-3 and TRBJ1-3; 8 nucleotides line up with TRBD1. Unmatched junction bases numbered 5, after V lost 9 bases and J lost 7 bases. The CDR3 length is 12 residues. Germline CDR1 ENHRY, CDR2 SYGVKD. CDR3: CAIRTGGNTIYF. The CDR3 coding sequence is TGTGCCATAAGAACAGGGGGTAACACCATATATTTT.

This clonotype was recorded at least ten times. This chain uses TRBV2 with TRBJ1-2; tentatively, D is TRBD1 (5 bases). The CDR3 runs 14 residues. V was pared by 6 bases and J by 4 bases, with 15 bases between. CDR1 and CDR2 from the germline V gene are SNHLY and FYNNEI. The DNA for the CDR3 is TGTGCCAGCAGCCTTACCACAGGTCTCTATGGCTACACCTTC. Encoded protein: CASSLTTGLYGYTF.

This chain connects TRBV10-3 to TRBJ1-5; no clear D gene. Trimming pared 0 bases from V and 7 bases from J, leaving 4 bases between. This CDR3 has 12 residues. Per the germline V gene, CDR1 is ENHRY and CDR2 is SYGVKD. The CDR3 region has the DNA TGTGCCATCAGTGAGTCCGGACAGCCCCAGCATTTT. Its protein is CAISESGQPQHF.